This TCR beta chain stems from a study of immune evolution from preneoplasia to lung adenocarcinoma (dated by TCRdb to the early 2020s). About the study as a whole: HLA loss of heterozygosity was seen in roughly 7%, 15% and 33% of AIS, MIA and ADC lesions, and in no AAH lesions. POLYSOLVER was used to infer Class I HLA alleles from exome data, while LOHHLA was used to detect allele-specific HLA loss. In total, the cohort included roughly 49 patients with pulmonary nodules, all of whom underwent surgical resection. The immune data were integrated with whole exome sequencing and methylation data from the same cohort of nodules. Sample size was determined by specimen availability and not by a prior power calculation. TCR sequencing data came from 45 to 60 patients. Immune contexture across lung adenocarcinoma precursors and invasive adenocarcinoma was profiled using immune gene expression, TCR sequencing and multiplex immunofluorescence. It was reported in the study that about 100 samples were used for TCR sequencing. Resected precursor lesions (AAH, AIS, MIA) and invasive adenocarcinomas were compared against paired morphologically normal lung tissue. Overall study outcomes, separate from this receptor: Clonality was highest in normal lung, while later-stage lesions appeared to show lower clonality but higher T cell density and diversity. Findings were based on association rather than direct causation; larger cohorts with long-term follow-up and longitudinal biopsies were deemed needed. Because all patients came from Japan and China, whether the findings apply to Western populations was uncertain. KRAS-mutant nodules showed the highest T cell clonality compared with EGFR-mutant or double wild-type lesions. The highest top T cell clone frequencies were observed in normal lung, and a progressive decrease in top T cell clone frequencies appeared to occur from AAH through AIS, MIA and invasive adenocarcinoma.

Clipping removes 3 bases from V and 3 bases from J, with 4 as the unmatched junction base count. The cysteine opens and the phenylalanine closes a CDR3 of 17 amino acids. Here the CDR3 DNA is all that survives: 51 bases in frame from base 1. CDR1 and CDR2 (SGDLS, YYNGEE) derive from the germline V gene. Using the immunoSEQ hsTCRbeta Kit, TCR beta CDR3 regions were sequenced from DNA. Concerning the study's data processing: The ImmunoSEQ Analyzer was used to analyse the TCR sequencing data. T cell clonality was defined as 1 minus Pielou's evenness computed on productive rearrangements. To measure T cell diversity, the inverse Simpson index was applied to productive templates. T cell density was defined as TCR beta template counts normalized to usable DNA, with usable DNA estimated by amplification and sequencing of housekeeping genes. TCR metrics were compared across histologic stages using two-sided Kruskal-Wallis tests. What TCRdb holds here is the immuneACCESS table cut down to in-frame rearrangements. Part of the clones is not present; checked against another copy, under half of the missing clones reflect an unresolved V gene, and the others are unexplained. V and J calls and clone size come straight from that table; D and trimming were deduced from the DNA. The sample table contains around 4,100 clones; only one count was recorded for around 88% of them. The ten largest clones add up to about 2.3% of the sample.

As for this clone: What this receptor recognizes is not known. No base quality information exists; no much larger clone differs at one position.

Patients underwent resection in Japan or China between the mid-2010s and the late 2010s. The histologic diagnosis of each case was independently confirmed on H&E slides by two lung cancer pathologists. To enrich premalignant or tumor cells for nucleic acid extraction, macro-dissection was performed after pathologic assessment. DNA was isolated from FFPE tissue using the AllPrep DNA/RNA FFPE Kit. The sequencing input was FFPE lung adenocarcinoma in situ tissue. What the cell subset or site label conveys for this sample: preinvasive adenocarcinoma in situ (AIS). The sequence came from a person between 55 and 80 years old with lung adenocarcinoma. The chain couples TRBV9 to TRBJ2-3; 16 bases in the middle match TRBD2. The bases are TGTGCCAGCAGCGCGGGACTAGCGGGAGGGATGACAGATACGCAGTATTTT. It codes for CASSAGLAGGMTDTQYF.